The clone carrying this T cell receptor beta chain was counted many times. No antigen is known for it. These data belong to a study of CD8 T cells in ankylosing spondylitis. Study observations and caveats: Disease-associated clonotypes exhibited CD8+ identity and were relatively infrequent in peripheral blood. Seemingly distinctive of ankylosing spondylitis blood was a TCR beta motif formed by eight highly homologous variants. Disease-associated clones were reportedly significantly overrepresented in matched ankylosing spondylitis synovial fluid. Prior work had noted some motif variants in reactive arthritis blood and synovial fluid.

This CDR3 has 11 amino acids. Germline CDR1 is SGDLS and CDR2 is YYNGEE. V lost 0 bases to trimming and J lost 11 bases, with 8 bases between them. Researchers built TCR beta libraries using quantitative 5'-RACE with molecular barcodes. Via MiXCR, TCRdb re-called the 5' RACE reads, giving one row per CDR3 protein. The sample gives about 510,000 distinct CDR3 sequences, 5.3% of which show up once; 3% to 4.5% is in the top ten. The rearrangement uses TRBV9 and TRBJ1-2; D call uncertain. Input material: blood, either unsorted or a sorted T cell fraction (not recorded which). This TCR was sampled from a male donor with ankylosing spondylitis. The CDR3 loop is CASSVGGRYTF. CDR3 DNA: TGTGCCAGCAGCGTAGGAGGACGGTACACCTTC.